This T cell receptor beta chain was retrieved from a study of beta chain features in type 1 diabetes. The isolated RNA, all of it, was reverse transcribed, so expressed TCRB transcripts were what got sequenced. The method was immunoSEQ multiplex PCR; TCRdb's version includes in-frame clones alone and lacks a portion of them. The repertoire holds about 150,000 clones, with about 8% as singletons. Study observations and caveats: When Type 1 diabetes patients were examined, their TCRB CDR3s proved moderately but significantly shorter in all four CD4+ subsets. Junctions at VDJ sites from type 1 diabetes patients had fewer insertions and more deletions.

In germline, CDR1 is SGHTA, CDR2 FQGNSA. The CDR3 loop spans 14 amino acids. Trimming shortened V by 3 bases and J by 1 base, and 9 bases separated the two germline ends. There are a few counts of this clone. Its antigen is unknown. The source is a woman in her thirties or forties with type 1 diabetes. The sample taken for sequencing was central memory CD4+ T cells from blood. The J gene is TRBJ2-5, the V gene TRBV7-2, with no clear D. The CDR3 loop reads CASSFSHLQETQYF. The CDR3 DNA reads TGTGCCAGCAGCTTTTCACATCTCCAAGAGACCCAGTACTTC.